Below, 24 T cell receptor beta chains from the same sample are listed, as sequenced in a study of CXCR3-negative and CXCR3-positive naive CD8 T cells. These receptors have no known antigen. Whole-study findings and limits: More hydrophobic TRB CDR3s occurred in CXCR3-positive than in CXCR3-negative naive cells.

The libraries of TRB cDNA were constructed through 5' RACE using UMI labels. TCRdb reprocessed the 5' RACE reads and keeps a single row for each CDR3 protein, giving no DNA. Reported are roughly 140,000 distinct CDR3 sequences; the ten largest clones contain about 0.27%. Material: naive CXCR3+ CD8+ T cells from blood. Subset here: CD45RO-CCR7+CD27+CD95- naive CD8+ T cells expressing CXCR3 (TNR3+). These receptors were taken from a human donor in good health. Some clones in this sample may be carry-over from other donors' samples.

The chain links TRBV12-3 or TRBV12-4 to TRBJ1-1; TCRdb's D gene call, TRBD1, goes unchecked for lack of DNA. The length of the CDR3 is 14 residues. This CDR3 is CASSRGGGNTEAFF.

The chain has TRBV20-1 and TRBJ2-5; TCRdb returns TRBD1, unconfirmable since there is no DNA. In germline, CDR1 is DFQATT, CDR2 SNEGSKA (reference sequence). This CDR3 spans 15 amino acids. The CDR3 is CSARDGRTEQETQYF.

This chain connects TRBV12-3 or TRBV12-4 to TRBJ1-5; absent DNA, TCRdb's TRBD1 call cannot be checked. This CDR3 has 15 amino acids. This chain's CDR3 is CASSTGGGRNQPQHF.

The chain links TRBV6-2 or TRBV6-3 to TRBJ2-1; the D gene TCRdb calls, TRBD2, cannot be checked with no DNA. Germline V CDR1 and CDR2: MNHEY, SVGEGT. The CDR3 runs 14 residues. The CDR3 sequence: CASTGTSGDREQFF.

The rearrangement links TRBV6-2 or TRBV6-3 to TRBJ2-7. Germline CDR1 MNHEY, CDR2 SVGEGT. This CDR3 has 13 residues. This chain's CDR3 is CASSQTISYEQYF.

This rearrangement joins TRBV14 to TRBJ2-1; the D gene TCRdb calls, TRBD1, cannot be checked with no DNA. Germline V CDR1 and CDR2: SGHDN, FVKESK. The CDR3 sequence is 16 residues long. The CDR3 spells CASSHIGTGSYNEQFF.

The CDR3: CASTQTRLSYNEQFF. V is TRBV6-8 and J is TRBJ2-1; TCRdb selects TRBD2, and the lack of DNA leaves this call unchecked. The CDR3 is made up of 15 amino acids. CDR1 is MNHGY and CDR2 is SAAAGT in the germline V gene.

V gene TRBV28 combines with J gene TRBJ2-7; TCRdb designates TRBD2, a call that cannot be tested without DNA. Germline V lookup: CDR1 MDHEN, CDR2 SYDVKM. The CDR3 sequence is 16 residues long. The CDR3 region is CASSYDMEGTSYEQYF.

Here the CDR3 reads CASSQIHNEQFF. The chain uses TRBV6-6 and TRBJ2-1. There are 12 residues in the CDR3. The germline CDR1 and CDR2 sequences are MNHNY and SVGAGI (reference sequence).

CDR3: CASSLGTGGTEAFF. The chain is built from TRBV5-6 and TRBJ1-1; as DNA is missing, the TRBD1 call by TCRdb cannot be tested. Looked up from germline, CDR1 is SGHDT and CDR2 is YYEEEE. CDR3 length equals 14 residues.

This sequence joins TRBV19 and TRBJ1-1. The length of the CDR3 is 14 residues. From germline, CDR1 is LNHDA and CDR2 SQIVND (reference sequence). The CDR3 reads CASSIGPMNTEAFF.

This rearrangement joins TRBV3-1 to TRBJ2-2; the TRBD2 assignment by TCRdb is unverifiable without DNA. The CDR3 loop spans 20 amino acids. Germline V CDR1 and CDR2: LGHDT, YNNKEL (reference sequence). CDR3 sequence: CASSRGTSGRMPLNTGELFF.

V gene TRBV4-1 combines with J gene TRBJ2-5; the D call from TCRdb, TRBD2, cannot be confirmed without DNA. Germline V gene data show CDR1 as MGHRA and CDR2 as YSYEKL. The CDR3 is 15 residues long. CDR3 amino acids: CASSHPGEGRETQYF.

CDR3 sequence reads: CASSLSGTTAVRPYNEQFF. The chain has TRBV6-6 and TRBJ2-1; the D gene TCRdb calls, TRBD2, cannot be checked with no DNA. Germline values: CDR1 MNHNY, CDR2 SVGAGI (reference sequence). The CDR3 runs 19 residues.

The chain carries TRBV11-2 and TRBJ2-1; TCRdb indicates TRBD2, and absent DNA this call remains unverified. The germline V gene encodes CDR1 SGHAT and CDR2 FQNNGV. The CDR3 runs 14 residues. The CDR3 loop is CATSGLAELNEQFF.

The chain recombines TRBV15 with TRBJ2-3; TCRdb's D gene call, TRBD2, goes unchecked for lack of DNA. The CDR3 is 17 amino acids. Germline-derived CDR1 and CDR2 are LNHNV and YYDKDF (reference sequence). CDR3 region: CATSREDIAGDTDTQYF.

This chain uses TRBV20-1 with TRBJ2-3; no DNA is available, so the TRBD1 call from TCRdb remains unchecked. CDR1 is DFQATT and CDR2 is SNEGSKA in the germline V gene (reference sequence). The CDR3 contains 15 residues. CDR3 amino acids: CSARFSDRSTDTQYF.

The CDR3 region is CASRPTGDSPQGTEAFF. V is TRBV19 and J is TRBJ1-1; TCRdb selects TRBD1, and the lack of DNA leaves this call unchecked. CDR1 LNHDA and CDR2 SQIVND come from the germline V gene (reference sequence). The length of the CDR3 is 17 residues.

This rearrangement joins TRBV20-1 to TRBJ2-7; TCRdb designates TRBD2, a call that cannot be tested without DNA. This CDR3 has 16 residues. CDR1 DFQATT and CDR2 SNEGSKA come from the germline V gene (reference sequence). The CDR3 is CSARAREGSVWYEQYF.

The chain recombines TRBV7-9 with TRBJ2-1; absent DNA, TCRdb's TRBD1 call cannot be checked. Germline CDR1 and CDR2: SEHNR and FQNEAQ (reference sequence). The CDR3 length is 15 residues. The CDR3 sequence: CAIPGTGGPGDEQFF. Full variable domain (missing parts from reference TRBV7-9 and TRBJ2-1): DTGVSQNPRHKITKRGQNVTFRCDPISEHNRLYWYRQTLGQGPEFLTYFQNEAQLEKSRLLSDRFSAERPKGSFSTLEIQRTEQGDSAMYLCAIPGTGGPGDEQFFGPGTRLTVL.

This sequence joins TRBV5-5 and TRBJ2-3; as DNA is missing, the TRBD2 call by TCRdb cannot be tested. The length of the CDR3 is 15 residues. Germline values: CDR1 SGHKS, CDR2 YYEKEE (reference sequence). The CDR3 sequence: CASSLTRGGGDTQYF.

The chain recombines TRBV7-2 with TRBJ1-1. Germline V gives CDR1 SGHTA, CDR2 FQGNSA. This CDR3 region has 14 residues. CDR3 amino acids: CASSLEAIDTEAFF.

CDR3 amino acids: CASRQTGGRQETQYF. The chain joins TRBV7-9 to TRBJ2-5; the D call from TCRdb, TRBD1, cannot be confirmed without DNA. In germline, CDR1 is SEHNR, CDR2 FQNEAQ (reference sequence). The CDR3 length is 15 residues.

The V gene is TRBV29-1, the J gene TRBJ2-5; TCRdb calls TRBD1, which cannot be checked without DNA. The CDR3 length is 14 residues. CDR1 is SQVTM and CDR2 is ANQGSEA in the germline V gene. CDR3 region: CSVEGDRVTETQYF.